This TCR beta chain was identified during a study of cytomegalovirus exposure and HLA in healthy donors. Notes on the study in general: Judged likely to be a sequencing artifact was a cluster of highly shared sequence variants. Analysis was carried out at a later point, and it linked a missense DCLRE1C variant to TCR beta V- and J-gene trimming.

A single count supports this clone. Its antigen is unidentified. Donors likely had unrecorded immune exposures despite being nominally healthy when sampled. The primer mix had 60 Vbeta and 13 Jbeta primers. Produced via immunoSEQ multiplex PCR; TCRdb's table is partial and in-frame only. The sample lists around 180,000 clones; 80% to 90% were seen once. V was clipped by 7 bases and J by 8 bases; unmatched bases: 15. Germline-derived CDR1 and CDR2 are WSHSY and SAAADI. This CDR3 is built from 15 residues. The clonotype was recovered from a girl aged 5-17 years in good health and CMV-seropositive. The specimen sequenced was PBMCs. The J gene is TRBJ1-2, the V gene TRBV10-2; TRBD1 aligns across 8 bases. Here the CDR3 reads CASIPGTGTGQGYTF. CDR3 bases: TGCGCCAGCATTCCGGGGACCGGGACAGGTCAAGGCTACACCTTC.